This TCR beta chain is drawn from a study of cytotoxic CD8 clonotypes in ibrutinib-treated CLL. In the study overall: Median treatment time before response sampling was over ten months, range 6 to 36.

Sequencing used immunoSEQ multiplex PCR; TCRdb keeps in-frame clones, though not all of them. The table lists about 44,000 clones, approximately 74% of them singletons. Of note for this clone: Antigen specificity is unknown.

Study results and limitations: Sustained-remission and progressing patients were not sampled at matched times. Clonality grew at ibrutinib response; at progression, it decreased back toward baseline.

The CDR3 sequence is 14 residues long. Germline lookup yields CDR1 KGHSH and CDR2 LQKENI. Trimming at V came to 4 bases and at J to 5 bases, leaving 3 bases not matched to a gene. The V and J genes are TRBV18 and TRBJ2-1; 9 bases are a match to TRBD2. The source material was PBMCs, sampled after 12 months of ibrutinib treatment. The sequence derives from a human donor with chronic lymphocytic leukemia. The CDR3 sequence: CASSQASGDNEQFF. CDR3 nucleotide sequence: TGTGCCAGCTCACAGGCTAGCGGGGACAATGAGCAGTTCTTC.